This TCR beta chain was observed in a study of cytomegalovirus exposure and HLA in healthy donors. Notes on the study in general: Listed as cytomegalovirus-associated were 164 TCR beta chains. A missense variant in DCLRE1C was later tied to TCR beta V- and J-gene trimming.

This CDR3 contains 14 residues. Germline lookup yields CDR1 MNHEY and CDR2 SVGAGI. Deletions cut 8 bases from V and 8 bases from J, with 21 bases between. Of note for this clone: No antigen is known for it.

Both 60 Vbeta primers and 13 Jbeta primers went into the PCR. Using immunoSEQ multiplex PCR, the repertoire was profiled, and TCRdb retains in-frame clones only, with some absent. Among about 140,000 clones listed, around a tenth were seen once. J is TRBJ1-2 and V is TRBV6-5; maybe TRBD1 (5 bases). The sequenced sample was PBMCs. This sequence was found in a man aged 45-60 years in good health and CMV-seronegative. CDR3: CASARQPITKGYTF. Written as DNA, the CDR3 is TGTGCCAGCGCGCGACAGCCCATAACTAAGGGCTACACCTTC.